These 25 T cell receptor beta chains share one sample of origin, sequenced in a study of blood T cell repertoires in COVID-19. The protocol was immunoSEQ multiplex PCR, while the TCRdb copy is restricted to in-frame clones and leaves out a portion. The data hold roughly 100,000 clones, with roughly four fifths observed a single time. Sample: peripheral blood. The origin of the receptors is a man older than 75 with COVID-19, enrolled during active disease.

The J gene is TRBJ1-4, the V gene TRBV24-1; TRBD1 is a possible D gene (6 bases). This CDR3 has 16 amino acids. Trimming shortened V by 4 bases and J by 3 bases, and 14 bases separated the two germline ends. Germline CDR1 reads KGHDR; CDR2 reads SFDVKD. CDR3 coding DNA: TGTGCCACCAGTGAGGGCAGGGGTCTATCTAATGAAAAACTGTTTTTT. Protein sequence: CATSEGRGLSNEKLFF.

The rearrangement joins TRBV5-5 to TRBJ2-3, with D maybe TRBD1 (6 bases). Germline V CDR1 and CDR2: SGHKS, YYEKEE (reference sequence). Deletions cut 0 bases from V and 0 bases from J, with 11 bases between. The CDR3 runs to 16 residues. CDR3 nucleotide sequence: TGTGCCAGCAGCTTGGAGGGGGACGCTAGCACAGATACGCAGTATTTT. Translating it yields CASSLEGDASTDTQYF. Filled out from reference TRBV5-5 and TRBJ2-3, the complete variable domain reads DAGVTQSPTHLIKTRGQQVTLRCSPISGHKSVSWYQQVLGQGPQFIFQYYEKEERGRGNFPDRFSARQFPNYSSELNVNALLLGDSALYLCASSLEGDASTDTQYFGPGTRLTVL.

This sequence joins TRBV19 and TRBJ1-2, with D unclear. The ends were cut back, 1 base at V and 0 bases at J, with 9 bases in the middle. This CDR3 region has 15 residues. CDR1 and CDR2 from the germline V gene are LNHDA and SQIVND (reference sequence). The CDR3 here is CASSIGEGANYGYTF. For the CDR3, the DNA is TGTGCCAGTAGTATAGGCGAAGGAGCTAACTATGGCTACACCTTC.

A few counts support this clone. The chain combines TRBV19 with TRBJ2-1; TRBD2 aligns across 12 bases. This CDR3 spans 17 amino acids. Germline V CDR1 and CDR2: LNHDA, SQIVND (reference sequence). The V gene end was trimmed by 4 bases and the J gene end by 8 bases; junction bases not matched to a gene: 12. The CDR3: CASSTQGLAGGFDEQFF. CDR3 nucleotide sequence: TGTGCCAGTAGTACCCAGGGACTAGCGGGCGGTTTCGATGAGCAGTTCTTC.

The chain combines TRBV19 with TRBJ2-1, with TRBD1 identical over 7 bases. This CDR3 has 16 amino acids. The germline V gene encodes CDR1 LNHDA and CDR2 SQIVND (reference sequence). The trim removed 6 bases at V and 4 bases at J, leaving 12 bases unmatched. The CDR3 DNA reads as TGTGCCAGTAGGGCCCCCGGACAGGAGATATACAATGAGCAGTTCTTC. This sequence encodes CASRAPGQEIYNEQFF.

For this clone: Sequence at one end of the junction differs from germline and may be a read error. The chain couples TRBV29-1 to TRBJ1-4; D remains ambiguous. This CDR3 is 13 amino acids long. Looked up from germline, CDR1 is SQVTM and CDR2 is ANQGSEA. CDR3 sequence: CSVEGGGGEKLFF. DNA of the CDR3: TGCAGCGTGGAAGGTGGCGGTGGAGAAAAACTGTTTTTT. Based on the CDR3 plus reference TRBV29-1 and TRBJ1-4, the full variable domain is SAVISQKPSRDICQRGTSLTIQCQVDSQVTMMFWYRQQPGQSLTLIATANQGSEATYESGFVIDKFPISRPNLTFSTLTVSNMSPEDSSIYLCSVEGGGGEKLFFGSGTQLSVL.

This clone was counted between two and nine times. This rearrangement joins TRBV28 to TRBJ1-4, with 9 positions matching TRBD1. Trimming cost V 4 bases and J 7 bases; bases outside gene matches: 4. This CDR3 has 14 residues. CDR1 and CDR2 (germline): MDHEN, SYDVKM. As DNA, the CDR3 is TGTGCCAGCAGTTACACAGGGGGCGTTGAAAAACTGTTTTTT. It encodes CASSYTGGVEKLFF.

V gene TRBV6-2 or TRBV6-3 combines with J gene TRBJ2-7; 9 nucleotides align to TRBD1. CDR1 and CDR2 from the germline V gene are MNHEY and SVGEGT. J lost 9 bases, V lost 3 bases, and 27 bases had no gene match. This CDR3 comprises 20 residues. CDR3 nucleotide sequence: TGTGCCAGCAGTTATCATCCGGGACAGGGTATCGCGTGGATGTACGGGGTGCAGTACTTC. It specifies CASSYHPGQGIAWMYGVQYF.

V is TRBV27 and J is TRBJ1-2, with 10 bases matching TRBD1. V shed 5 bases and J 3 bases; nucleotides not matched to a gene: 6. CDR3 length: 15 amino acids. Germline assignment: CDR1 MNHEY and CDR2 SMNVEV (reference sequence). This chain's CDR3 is CASSPTGTGDYGYTF. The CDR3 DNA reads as TGTGCCAGCAGTCCAACAGGGACAGGGGACTATGGCTACACCTTC.

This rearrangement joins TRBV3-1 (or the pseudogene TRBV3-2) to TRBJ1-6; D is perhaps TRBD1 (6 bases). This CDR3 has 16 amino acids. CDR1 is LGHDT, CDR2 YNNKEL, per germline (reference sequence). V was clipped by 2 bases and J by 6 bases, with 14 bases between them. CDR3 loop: CASSQTQGFSNSPLHF. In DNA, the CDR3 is TGTGCCAGCAGCCAAACTCAGGGGTTCAGTAATTCACCCCTCCACTTT.

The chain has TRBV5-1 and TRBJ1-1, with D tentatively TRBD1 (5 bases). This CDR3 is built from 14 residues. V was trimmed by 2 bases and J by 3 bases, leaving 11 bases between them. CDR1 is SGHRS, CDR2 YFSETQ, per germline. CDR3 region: CASSFKGEDTEAFF. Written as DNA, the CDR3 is TGCGCCAGCAGCTTCAAAGGGGAGGACACTGAAGCTTTCTTT.

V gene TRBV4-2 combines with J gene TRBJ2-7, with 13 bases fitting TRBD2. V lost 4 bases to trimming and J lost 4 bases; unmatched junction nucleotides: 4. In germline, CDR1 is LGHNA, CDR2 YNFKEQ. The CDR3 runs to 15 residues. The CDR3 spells CASSRTSGSGYEQYF. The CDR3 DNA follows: TGTGCCAGCAGCCGGACTAGCGGGAGTGGGTACGAGCAGTACTTC.

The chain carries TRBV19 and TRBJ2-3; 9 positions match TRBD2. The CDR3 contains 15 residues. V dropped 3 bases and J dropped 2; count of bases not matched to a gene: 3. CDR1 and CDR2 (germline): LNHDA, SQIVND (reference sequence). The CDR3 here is CASSIGGRATDTQYF. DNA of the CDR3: TGTGCCAGTAGTATTGGCGGGAGGGCCACAGATACGCAGTATTTT.

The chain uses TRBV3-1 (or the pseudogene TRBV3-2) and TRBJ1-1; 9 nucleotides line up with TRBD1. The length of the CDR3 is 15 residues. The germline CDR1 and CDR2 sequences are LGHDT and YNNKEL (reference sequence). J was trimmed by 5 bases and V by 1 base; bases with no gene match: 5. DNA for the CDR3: TGTGCCAGCAGCCAAGGGAACAGGGGGCTTACTGAAGCTTTCTTT. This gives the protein CASSQGNRGLTEAFF.

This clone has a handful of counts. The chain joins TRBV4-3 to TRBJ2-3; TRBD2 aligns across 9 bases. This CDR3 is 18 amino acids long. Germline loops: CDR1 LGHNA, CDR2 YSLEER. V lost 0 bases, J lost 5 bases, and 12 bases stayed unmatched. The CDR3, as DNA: TGCGCCAGCAGCCAAGATCTCCTGCGGGGGGGCCCCAGAGATACGCAGTATTTT. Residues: CASSQDLLRGGPRDTQYF.

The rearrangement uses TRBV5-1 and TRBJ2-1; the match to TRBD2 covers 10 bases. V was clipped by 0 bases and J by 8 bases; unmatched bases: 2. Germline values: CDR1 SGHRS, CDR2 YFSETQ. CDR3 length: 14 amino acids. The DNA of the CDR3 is TGCGCCAGCAGCTTGGTGACTAGCGGGTATGAGCAGTTCTTC. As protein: CASSLVTSGYEQFF. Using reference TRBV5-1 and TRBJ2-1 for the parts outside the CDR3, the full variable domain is KAGVTQTPRYLIKTRGQQVTLSCSPISGHRSVSWYQQTPGQGLQFLFEYFSETQRNKGNFPGRFSGRQFSNSRSEMNVSTLELGDSALYLCASSLVTSGYEQFFGPGTRLTVL.

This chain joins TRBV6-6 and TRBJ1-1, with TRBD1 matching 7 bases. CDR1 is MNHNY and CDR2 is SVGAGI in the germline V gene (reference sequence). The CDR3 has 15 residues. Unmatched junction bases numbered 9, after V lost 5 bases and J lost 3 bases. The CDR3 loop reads CASSRDSPIYTEAFF. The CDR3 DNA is TGTGCCAGCAGTCGGGACAGCCCTATCTACACTGAAGCTTTCTTT.

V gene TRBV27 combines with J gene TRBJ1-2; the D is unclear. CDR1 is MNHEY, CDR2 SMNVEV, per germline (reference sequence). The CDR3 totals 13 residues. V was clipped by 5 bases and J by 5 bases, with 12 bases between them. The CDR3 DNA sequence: TGTGCCAGCAGTCGCAACAGTTATTATGGCTACACCTTC. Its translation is CASSRNSYYGYTF.

The CDR3 region has the DNA TGTGCCAGCAGCCCCAGGTCGGGGGGGACAGTCCTCTCCTACGAGCAGTACTTC. It translates to CASSPRSGGTVLSYEQYF. This chain links TRBV14 with TRBJ2-7; TRBD2 is a possible D gene (8 bases). With 4 bases removed from V and 0 bases from J, the gap between germline ends came to 22 bases. Germline values: CDR1 SGHDN, CDR2 FVKESK. The CDR3 runs to 18 residues.

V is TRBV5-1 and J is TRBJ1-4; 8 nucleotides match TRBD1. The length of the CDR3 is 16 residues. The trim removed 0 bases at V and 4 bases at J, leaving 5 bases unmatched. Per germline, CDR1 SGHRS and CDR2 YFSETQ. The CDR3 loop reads CASSLVYRGNNEKLFF. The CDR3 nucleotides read TGCGCCAGCAGCTTGGTATACAGGGGGAATAATGAAAAACTGTTTTTT.

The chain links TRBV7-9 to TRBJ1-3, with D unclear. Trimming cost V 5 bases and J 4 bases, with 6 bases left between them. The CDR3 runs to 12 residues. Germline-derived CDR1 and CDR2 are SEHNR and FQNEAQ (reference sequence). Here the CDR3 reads CASSPTGNTIYF. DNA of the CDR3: TGTGCCAGCAGCCCGACAGGAAACACCATATATTTT.

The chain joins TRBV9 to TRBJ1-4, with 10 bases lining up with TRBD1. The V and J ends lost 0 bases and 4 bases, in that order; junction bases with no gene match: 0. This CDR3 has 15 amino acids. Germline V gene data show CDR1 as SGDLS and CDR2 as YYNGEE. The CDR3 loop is CASSVGTGGNEKLFF. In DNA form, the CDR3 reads TGTGCCAGCAGCGTAGGGACAGGGGGTAATGAAAAACTGTTTTTT.

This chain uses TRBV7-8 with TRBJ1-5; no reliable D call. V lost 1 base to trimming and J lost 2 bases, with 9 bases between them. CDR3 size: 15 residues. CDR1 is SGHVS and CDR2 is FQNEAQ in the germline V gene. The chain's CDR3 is CASSLGRGGNQPQHF. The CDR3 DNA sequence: TGTGCCAGCAGCTTAGGGCGGGGAGGCAATCAGCCCCAGCATTTT.

In nucleotides, the CDR3 is TGTGCCAGCAGACAGGGGGCCCAAGAGACCCAGTACTTC. Amino acids: CASRQGAQETQYF. This chain joins TRBV12-3 or TRBV12-4 and TRBJ2-5; TRBD1 matches 9 bases. With 6 bases clipped from V and 1 base from J, the junction kept 0 bases outside the gene matches. The CDR3 is 13 amino acids.

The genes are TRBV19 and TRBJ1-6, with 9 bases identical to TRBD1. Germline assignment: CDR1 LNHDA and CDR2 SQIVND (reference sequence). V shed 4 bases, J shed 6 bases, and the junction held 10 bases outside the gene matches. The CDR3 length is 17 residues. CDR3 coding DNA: TGTGCCAGTAGTAACCCATCCGGGACAGGGAGTAATTCACCCCTCCACTTT. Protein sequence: CASSNPSGTGSNSPLHF.